Presented here are 29 T cell receptor beta chains from one specimen sequenced in a study of T-cell reconstitution after alpha-beta-depleted transplantation in children. Unique molecular identifiers were used to barcode this TCRbeta library. Each CDR3 protein gets one entry after TCRdb re-called the PCR reads with MiXCR. The sample contains 500,000 to 750,000 distinct CDR3 sequences, around 27% of which appear only once. The material was PBMCs, obtained before TCRalphabeta/CD19-depleted stem cell transplant. The receptors originated from a boy under three years old with Wiskott-Aldrich syndrome, due to receive a stem cell transplant.

This clonotype was picked up a small number of times. The rearrangement joins TRBV15 to TRBJ2-5, with TRBD1 matching over 10 bases. Trimming cost V 5 bases and J 4 bases; bases outside gene matches: 7. Germline CDR1 reads LNHNV; CDR2 reads YYDKDF (reference sequence). CDR3 length: 15 amino acids. DNA of the CDR3: TGTGCCACCAGCGGCCGGGACAGGGGAGTAGAGACCCAGTACTTC. It is translated as CATSGRDRGVETQYF.

This chain links TRBV4-2 with TRBJ2-2; tentatively, D is TRBD2 (5 bases). Trimming took 4 bases from V and 8 from J, leaving 20 bases between them. The CDR3 covers 16 residues. The germline CDR1 and CDR2 sequences are LGHNA and YNFKEQ. The CDR3 loop reads CASSPRLPPVTGELFF. Written as DNA, the CDR3 is TGTGCCAGCAGCCCTCGACTACCCCCAGTCACTGGGGAGCTGTTTTTT.

The rearrangement uses TRBV20-1 and TRBJ2-7; 8 bases agree with TRBD1. Germline CDR1 and CDR2: DFQATT and SNEGSKA (reference sequence). V lost 2 bases to trimming and J lost 4 bases; unmatched junction nucleotides: 4. The CDR3 sequence is 13 residues long. CDR3 bases: TGCAGTGCTAGATCCGGACAGGGATACGAGCAGTACTTC. Translating gives CSARSGQGYEQYF.

The chain has TRBV15 and TRBJ2-2; tentative D call: TRBD1 (6 bases). The CDR3 sequence is 14 residues long. Germline V gene lookup returns CDR1 LNHNV and CDR2 YYDKDF (reference sequence). The V end lost 3 bases, the J end lost 3 bases, and 8 bases lay between the germline ends. Here the CDR3 reads CATSRAGDTGELFF. For the CDR3, the DNA is TGTGCCACCAGCAGGGCAGGGGACACCGGGGAGCTGTTTTTT. Drawing the rest from reference TRBV15 and TRBJ2-2, the complete variable domain is DAMVIQNPRYQVTQFGKPVTLSCSQTLNHNVMYWYQQKSSQAPKLLFHYYDKDFNNEADTPDNFQSRRPNTSFCFLDIRSPGLGDTAMYLCATSRAGDTGELFFGEGSRLTVL.

The V and J genes are TRBV28 and TRBJ1-2; 11 nucleotides line up with TRBD1. The CDR3 sequence is 15 residues long. Germline assignment: CDR1 MDHEN and CDR2 SYDVKM. The junction had 8 bases not matched to a gene; V was cut back by 5 bases and J by 6 bases. CDR3 in amino acids: CASSPRDRGYHGYTF. CDR3 bases: TGTGCCAGCAGTCCAAGGGACAGGGGGTACCATGGCTACACCTTC.

This chain connects TRBV7-6 to TRBJ2-1; 7 bases align to TRBD1. The CDR3 length is 16 residues. Germline V gene lookup returns CDR1 SGHVS and CDR2 FNYEAQ. V trimming: 4 bases; J trimming: 4 bases; junction bases outside the gene matches: 10. The CDR3 region is CASSSSQGLPYNEQFF. The CDR3 region has the DNA TGTGCCAGCAGCTCATCACAGGGGCTACCGTACAATGAGCAGTTCTTC. Variable domain in full (rest from reference TRBV7-6 and TRBJ2-1): GAGVSQSPRYKVTKRGQDVALRCDPISGHVSLYWYRQALGQGPEFLTYFNYEAQQDKSGLPNDRFSAERPEGSISTLTIQRTEQRDSAMYRCASSSSQGLPYNEQFFGPGTRLTVL.

The chain employs TRBV24-1 and TRBJ2-3; D gene unclear. CDR1 is KGHDR and CDR2 is SFDVKD in the germline V gene. Trimming removed 4 bases from V and 5 bases from J, with 18 bases in between. The CDR3 is 16 amino acids. The CDR3 is CATSEGPVLGQDTQYF. DNA for the CDR3: TGTGCCACCAGTGAAGGTCCGGTTCTAGGTCAAGATACGCAGTATTTT.

This clonotype came up a few times. The genes are TRBV5-5 and TRBJ2-1; D is unclear. Germline values: CDR1 SGHKS, CDR2 YYEKEE (reference sequence). Trimming pared 2 bases from V and 5 bases from J, leaving 8 bases between. The CDR3 runs to 13 residues. For the CDR3, the DNA is TGTGCCAGCAGCTTACCCATAAACAATGAGCAGTTCTTC. Translating it yields CASSLPINNEQFF.

This clonotype was seen a few times. CDR3 amino acids: CSAKKLPVDNEQFF. CDR3 coding DNA: TGCAGTGCTAAAAAGCTCCCTGTAGACAATGAGCAGTTCTTC. This sequence joins TRBV20-1 and TRBJ2-1, with unresolved D. Trimming shortened V by 4 bases and J by 5 bases, and 15 bases separated the two germline ends. The CDR3 spans 14 residues. Germline V CDR1 and CDR2: DFQATT, SNEGSKA (reference sequence).

In its sample, this clonotype was seen a few times. The chain joins TRBV5-1 to TRBJ1-1; D is possibly TRBD1 (5 bases). The V end was cut by 2 bases, the J end by 1 base, with 9 bases between. CDR1 is SGHRS, CDR2 YFSETQ, per germline. This CDR3 has 14 residues. The chain's CDR3 is CASSLQVKNTEAFF. CDR3 bases: TGCGCCAGCAGCTTACAGGTAAAGAACACTGAAGCTTTCTTT.

The rearrangement uses TRBV15 and TRBJ1-3; no firm D call. Germline CDR1 LNHNV, CDR2 YYDKDF (reference sequence). The germline V and J ends were trimmed by 6 bases and 0 bases, with 12 bases remaining between them. The CDR3 contains 15 residues. The DNA for the CDR3 is TGTGCCACCAGTCTTCGACAATTCTCTGGAAACACCATATATTTT. It yields the protein CATSLRQFSGNTIYF.

The table lists this clonotype with a few counts. CDR3 nucleotide sequence: TGCGCCAGCAGGGGTGCCAAAAACATTCAGTACTTC. This sequence encodes CASRGAKNIQYF. This sequence joins TRBV5-1 and TRBJ2-4; D gene unclear. Trimming stripped 5 bases from V and 1 base from J, with 4 bases between. This CDR3 contains 12 residues. The germline CDR1 and CDR2 sequences are SGHRS and YFSETQ.

A few counts support this clonotype. The rearrangement links TRBV27 to TRBJ1-1; D remains unclear. Trimming took off 5 bases at V and 6 bases at J, with 16 bases between the two ends. This CDR3 is 14 amino acids long. Germline V gene lookup returns CDR1 MNHEY and CDR2 SMNVEV (reference sequence). CDR3 bases: TGTGCCAGCAGTCTTCTCGGGGAAGCGCCTGAAGCTTTCTTT. Its translation: CASSLLGEAPEAFF.

This clonotype was picked up a small number of times. The gene calls are TRBV12-3 or TRBV12-4 and TRBJ2-1; no firm D call. Trimming shortened V by 1 base and J by 6 bases, and 13 bases separated the two germline ends. The CDR3 loop spans 15 amino acids. CDR3 residues: CASSLGDIASNEQFF. The CDR3 nucleotides read TGTGCCAGCAGTTTAGGGGATATAGCTTCCAATGAGCAGTTCTTC.

The chain has TRBV28 and TRBJ1-2, with 10 bases lining up with TRBD1. Germline V CDR1 and CDR2: MDHEN, SYDVKM. The CDR3 length is 15 residues. V lost 2 bases, J lost 5 bases, and 5 bases stayed unmatched. Here the CDR3 DNA reads TGTGCCAGCAGTTTAGGGACAGGGGCCATATATGGCTACACCTTC. Protein product: CASSLGTGAIYGYTF.

This clonotype was recorded a few times. The V call is TRBV12-3 or TRBV12-4, the J call TRBJ2-5, with D possibly matching TRBD2 (6 bases). This CDR3 spans 15 amino acids. The germline V and J ends were trimmed by 3 bases and 3 bases, with 14 bases remaining between them. The CDR3 DNA follows: TGTGCCAGCAGTTTGAACCGGGAGTTCGAAGAGACCCAGTACTTC. Translating gives CASSLNREFEETQYF.

The V call is TRBV18, the J call TRBJ2-3, with TRBD2 matching 8 bases. This CDR3 spans 16 amino acids. The V gene end was trimmed by 2 bases and the J gene end by 2 bases; junction bases not matched to a gene: 6. The germline V gene encodes CDR1 KGHSH and CDR2 LQKENI. CDR3 loop: CASSPRIAGTTDTQYF. CDR3 DNA: TGTGCCAGCTCACCAAGGATAGCGGGAACCACAGATACGCAGTATTTT.

This clonotype was counted between two and nine times. The chain employs TRBV5-1 and TRBJ2-2, with TRBD2 matching over 13 bases. Germline lookup yields CDR1 SGHRS and CDR2 YFSETQ. V was clipped by 1 base and J by 1 base; unmatched bases: 4. This CDR3 is 18 amino acids long. The CDR3 loop reads CASSLLGLAGMNTGELFF. The CDR3 nucleotides read TGCGCCAGCAGCTTGTTGGGACTAGCGGGAATGAACACCGGGGAGCTGTTTTTT.

The rearrangement joins TRBV20-1 to TRBJ2-7; a possible D gene is TRBD1 (6 bases). V lost 6 bases to trimming and J lost 2 bases, with 14 bases between them. Germline values: CDR1 DFQATT, CDR2 SNEGSKA (reference sequence). The CDR3 has 13 residues. CDR3 protein: CSAGTGNPYEQYF. DNA for the CDR3: TGCAGTGCCGGCACAGGGAATCCCTACGAGCAGTACTTC.

The rearrangement uses TRBV20-1 and TRBJ2-5, with TRBD2 matching over 8 bases. V lost 7 bases and J lost 5; bases outside the gene matches: 9. The CDR3 runs 13 residues. Germline CDR1 DFQATT, CDR2 SNEGSKA (reference sequence). CDR3 residues: CSGPGLVDETQYF. As DNA, the CDR3 is TGCAGTGGACCGGGACTAGTAGACGAGACCCAGTACTTC.

This chain links TRBV5-1 with TRBJ2-1; no clear D. The germline V gene has CDR1 SGHRS and CDR2 YFSETQ. V lost 0 bases and J 5 bases, leaving 9 bases between the germline ends. This CDR3 has 14 residues. The CDR3 here is CASSLDEANNEQFF. CDR3 nucleotides: TGCGCCAGCAGCTTGGACGAAGCAAACAATGAGCAGTTCTTC.

This clonotype was detected only a few times. The V call is TRBV12-3 or TRBV12-4, the J call TRBJ2-7; TRBD2 matches 10 bases. The trim removed 4 bases at V and 5 bases at J, leaving 5 bases unmatched. CDR3 length: 14 residues. The CDR3 sequence is CASSSSGRIDEQYF. The CDR3 DNA sequence: TGTGCCAGCAGTTCTAGCGGGAGAATCGACGAGCAGTACTTC.

The V call is TRBV19, the J call TRBJ2-1; 11 nucleotides agree with TRBD2. In germline, CDR1 is LNHDA, CDR2 SQIVND (reference sequence). The CDR3 consists of 13 residues. V gave up 10 bases and J gave up 4 bases; unmatched junction bases: 3. CDR3 DNA: TGTGCCACCCGACTAGCGGGATACAATGAGCAGTTCTTC. It is translated as CATRLAGYNEQFF.

The table lists this clonotype with a few counts. The rearrangement joins TRBV20-1 to TRBJ2-3; 7 bases are shared with TRBD2. V lost 2 bases and J lost 0; bases outside the gene matches: 2. The CDR3 runs 14 residues. Germline CDR1 is DFQATT and CDR2 is SNEGSKA (reference sequence). CDR3 sequence reads: CSARIAGSTDTQYF. The CDR3 nucleotides are TGCAGTGCTAGAATAGCGGGTAGCACAGATACGCAGTATTTT.

This clonotype showed up many times. CDR3 sequence (DNA): TGCGCCAGCAGCTCCGGGACTAGCGGGAGCACAGATACGCAGTATTTT. It is translated as CASSSGTSGSTDTQYF. J is TRBJ2-3 and V is TRBV5-1, with TRBD2 matching 12 bases. The CDR3 consists of 16 residues. V shed 3 bases, J shed 0 bases, and the junction held 2 bases outside the gene matches. The germline V gene encodes CDR1 SGHRS and CDR2 YFSETQ.

A few counts support this clonotype. The V call is TRBV28, the J call TRBJ2-1, with 12 bases that match TRBD2. J gave up 7 bases and V 4 bases, and 8 bases lay outside the gene matches. Germline CDR1 and CDR2: MDHEN and SYDVKM. The length of the CDR3 is 16 residues. This CDR3 reads CASSSLAGGRRNEQFF. The CDR3 nucleotides are TGTGCCAGCAGTTCTCTAGCGGGAGGGCGAAGGAATGAGCAGTTCTTC.

The chain has TRBV27 and TRBJ1-2; 7 nucleotides agree with TRBD1. The J segment lost 4 bases and the V segment lost 4 bases, leaving 9 bases of the junction unmatched. Germline CDR1 MNHEY, CDR2 SMNVEV (reference sequence). The CDR3 is 15 residues long. CDR3 sequence: CASSSSLQGSYGYTF. Written as DNA, the CDR3 is TGTGCCAGCAGTTCTTCTCTACAGGGGTCCTATGGCTACACCTTC.

The chain combines TRBV29-1 with TRBJ2-7; 8 bases are a match to TRBD2. Per germline, CDR1 SQVTM and CDR2 ANQGSEA. After removal of 3 bases from V and 6 bases from J, the junction contained 16 bases not matched to a gene. The CDR3 is 16 residues long. The chain's CDR3 is CSVDLGGSGNLGEQYF. The CDR3 DNA follows: TGCAGCGTTGACCTAGGAGGTAGCGGGAATTTGGGCGAGCAGTACTTC.

The chain employs TRBV28 and TRBJ2-6; no reliable D call. CDR1 is MDHEN, CDR2 SYDVKM, per germline. The CDR3 is 15 amino acids. V lost 6 bases to trimming and J lost 0 bases, with 9 bases between them. CDR3 nucleotides: TGTGCCAGCAGCGAGATAAGCTCTGGGGCCAACGTCCTGACTTTC. Amino acid sequence: CASSEISSGANVLTF.